The 29 T cell receptor beta chains in this list originate from one sample, sequenced in a study of OX40 agonist ivuxolimab in advanced cancers. Library construction relied on the immunoSEQ multiplex PCR assay. This immuneACCESS table, as held by TCRdb, lists in-frame sequences with V and J called but not all clones. Of the missing ones, under half trace to an unresolved V gene in checked studies; the others have no known cause. Here the sample has under 85,000 clones; about 90% occur a single time. 3.5% to 5% of the sample rests with the top ten. This specimen consisted of CD4+ or CD8+ T cells sorted from blood, obtained in a trial of the OX40 agonist ivuxolimab. These receptors came from an adult with an advanced solid tumor such as melanoma, head and neck, liver or kidney cancer.

This clone has just one count. The V and J genes are TRBV19 and TRBJ2-7; no clear D. The CDR3 loop spans 13 amino acids. Trimming stripped 5 bases from V and 2 bases from J, with 10 bases between. Germline loops: CDR1 LNHDA, CDR2 SQIVND (reference sequence). The CDR3 coding sequence is TGTGCCAGTAGTTGGGTGGGGACCTACGAGCAGTACTTC. This translates into CASSWVGTYEQYF.

The chain links TRBV2 to TRBJ2-5; the match to TRBD1 covers 8 bases. TRBJ2-7 matches the DNA end more closely, so the J call is doubtful. The CDR3 has 12 amino acids. Germline V CDR1 and CDR2: SNHLY, FYNNEI. CDR3 sequence (DNA): TGTGCCAGCAGGGACAGGGACTACGAGCAGTACTTC. This encodes CASRDRDYEQYF.

The chain recombines TRBV5-1 with TRBJ1-3; D is possibly TRBD1 (6 bases). CDR3 length: 18 amino acids. The V and J ends lost 4 bases and 1 base respectively, with 21 bases between them. Germline V gives CDR1 SGHRS, CDR2 YFSETQ. The CDR3 protein is CASSQYKIIQGSGNTIYF. CDR3 in DNA: TGCGCCAGCAGCCAATACAAAATTATACAGGGTTCTGGAAACACCATATATTTT.

This chain links TRBV6-5 with TRBJ2-1; 9 positions agree with TRBD2. CDR3 length: 14 amino acids. Losses at the gene ends were 6 bases for V and 14 bases for J; bases not matched to a gene: 14. Germline CDR1 and CDR2: MNHEY and SVGAGI. The CDR3 protein is CASRWGDSGSVEFF. CDR3 DNA sequence: TGTGCCAGCAGATGGGGTGATAGCGGGAGCGTTGAGTTCTTC.

The gene calls are TRBV6-5 and TRBJ1-5; no clear D. Trimming stripped 5 bases from V and 9 bases from J, with 8 bases between. CDR1 is MNHEY and CDR2 is SVGAGI in the germline V gene. CDR3 length equals 11 residues. CDR3 sequence reads: CASSTGWPQHF. The CDR3 DNA is TGTGCCAGCAGTACTGGCTGGCCCCAGCATTTT.

The rearrangement links TRBV10-1 to TRBJ2-7, with D unresolved. Germline V gene lookup returns CDR1 WNHNN and CDR2 SYGVQD (reference sequence). The CDR3 runs to 14 residues. Trimming took 0 bases from V and 2 from J, leaving 8 bases between them. As DNA, the CDR3 is TGCGCCAGCAGTGAGTCGACTCTAGCCTACGAGCAGTACTTC. It codes for CASSESTLAYEQYF.

As concerns this clone: An end of the junction does not agree with germline; a read error may underlie this. CDR3: CASSLFTSGAIRDF. CDR3 coding DNA: TGTGCCAGCAGCTTGTTTACTAGCGGGGCAATCAGGGACTTC. V and J are TRBV5-6 and TRBJ2-7; 10 nucleotides line up with TRBD2. Germline V gene lookup returns CDR1 SGHDT and CDR2 YYEEEE. This CDR3 is built from 14 residues.

The V gene is TRBV6-1, the J gene TRBJ2-1; unclear D gene. V was cut by 7 bases and J by 9 bases, with 19 bases left in between. Germline lookup yields CDR1 MNHNS and CDR2 SASEGT. The CDR3 runs 14 residues. The CDR3 here is CASTRSSTAIEQFF. CDR3 nucleotide sequence: TGTGCCAGCACCCGATCTTCGACGGCTATTGAGCAGTTCTTC.

The chain joins TRBV6-5 to TRBJ2-5; 7 positions match TRBD2. J lost 12 bases, V lost 5 bases, and 6 bases had no gene match. Per the germline V gene, CDR1 is MNHEY and CDR2 is SVGAGI. The CDR3 extends over 11 amino acids. The CDR3 loop reads CASSTGTMKYF. In DNA form, the CDR3 reads TGTGCCAGCAGTACCGGGACTATGAAGTACTTC.

The chain links TRBV18 to TRBJ2-5; 11 bases agree with TRBD1. J gave up 5 bases and V 3 bases, and 8 bases lay outside the gene matches. The CDR3 is 16 amino acids. CDR1 and CDR2 (germline): KGHSH, LQKENI. In DNA form, the CDR3 reads TGTGCCAGCTCACCCGGGACAGGGGGACTGGGGGAGACCCAGTACTTC. Translation: CASSPGTGGLGETQYF.

This chain joins TRBV6-5 and TRBJ1-1; TRBD1 is a possible D gene (6 bases). This CDR3 contains 13 residues. V was clipped by 2 bases and J by 7 bases, with 11 bases between them. The germline V gene encodes CDR1 MNHEY and CDR2 SVGAGI. DNA for the CDR3: TGTGCCAGCAGTTACGCTGGGGGCATTGAAGCTTTCTTT. Its protein is CASSYAGGIEAFF.

This clone was seen a few times. The chain recombines TRBV6-1 with TRBJ2-2; 11 bases are shared with TRBD2. Germline V gene lookup returns CDR1 MNHNS and CDR2 SASEGT. This CDR3 is 15 amino acids long. V shed 6 bases and J 4 bases; nucleotides not matched to a gene: 4. CDR3 bases: TGTGCCAGCAGGGTAGCGGGAGGGCCCACCGGGGAGCTGTTTTTT. Protein sequence: CASRVAGGPTGELFF.

The chain recombines TRBV5-1 with TRBJ1-4; TRBD1 agrees at 8 bases. CDR3 length equals 16 residues. Germline V gene sequence: CDR1 SGHRS, CDR2 YFSETQ. V lost 3 bases and J lost 8; bases outside the gene matches: 12. CDR3 amino acids: CASSSLSTGAKEKLFF. The CDR3 region has the DNA TGCGCCAGCAGCTCTTTGTCGACAGGGGCGAAGGAAAAACTGTTTTTT.

This sequence joins TRBV5-1 and TRBJ1-2, with 7 positions matching TRBD1. V lost 4 bases to trimming and J lost 3 bases; unmatched junction nucleotides: 15. The germline gives CDR1 SGHRS, CDR2 YFSETQ. The CDR3 length is 17 residues. DNA of the CDR3: TGCGCCAGCAGCGCATCCAACAGGGGTGGTAGGGACTATGGCTACACCTTC. It encodes CASSASNRGGRDYGYTF.

CDR3 coding DNA: TGCGCCAGCAGCTTCCTTGCGACATTGAACACCGGGGAGCTGTTTTTT. It is translated as CASSFLATLNTGELFF. V is TRBV5-1 and J is TRBJ2-2; D gene uncertain. CDR3 length: 16 amino acids. With 2 bases removed from V and 1 base from J, the gap between germline ends came to 12 bases. Germline CDR1 is SGHRS and CDR2 is YFSETQ. The full variable domain, with the rest looked up from reference TRBV5-1 and TRBJ2-2, is KAGVTQTPRYLIKTRGQQVTLSCSPISGHRSVSWYQQTPGQGLQFLFEYFSETQRNKGNFPGRFSGRQFSNSRSEMNVSTLELGDSALYLCASSFLATLNTGELFFGEGSRLTVL.

This chain uses TRBV28 with TRBJ1-2, with 10 bases that match TRBD1. This CDR3 contains 13 residues. The germline gives CDR1 MDHEN, CDR2 SYDVKM. The ends lost 5 bases at V and 5 bases at J; junction bases unmatched: 2. Here the CDR3 reads CASSRTGGYGYTF. The CDR3, as DNA: TGTGCCAGCAGTCGGACAGGGGGATATGGCTACACCTTC.

The chain joins TRBV11-2 to TRBJ1-3; 8 bases are a match to TRBD1. CDR1 and CDR2 from the germline V gene are SGHAT and FQNNGV. The CDR3 has 13 amino acids. Losses at the gene ends were 10 bases for V and 2 bases for J; bases not matched to a gene: 4. The CDR3, as DNA: TGTGCCACCGAGACAGGGGCTGGAAACACCATATATTTT. This encodes CATETGAGNTIYF.

This clone was observed a handful of times. V gene TRBV7-3 combines with J gene TRBJ2-2; 8 nucleotides line up with TRBD2. The germline V gene has CDR1 SGHTA and CDR2 FQGTGA. V was pared by 5 bases and J by 3 bases, with 2 bases of the junction left unmatched. This CDR3 contains 14 residues. CDR3 sequence: CASSPGGDTGELFF. The CDR3 coding sequence is TGTGCCAGCAGCCCCGGGGGGGACACCGGGGAGCTGTTTTTT. The full variable domain, rest sourced from reference TRBV7-3 and TRBJ2-2, is GAGVSQTPSNKVTEKGKYVELRCDPISGHTALYWYRQSLGQGPEFLIYFQGTGAADDSGLPNDRFFAVRPEGSVSTLKIQRTERGDSAVYLCASSPGGDTGELFFGEGSRLTVL.

The gene calls are TRBV6-1 and TRBJ1-4; D unclear. CDR1 and CDR2 (germline): MNHNS, SASEGT. The ends were cut back, 3 bases at V and 4 bases at J, with 9 bases in the middle. There are 14 residues in the CDR3. CDR3 loop: CASSESGSNEKLFF. Written as DNA, the CDR3 is TGTGCCAGCAGTGAGTCGGGAAGTAATGAAAAACTGTTTTTT.

A remark on this clone: The same CDR3 is also encoded by other DNA sequences in this sample. This chain uses TRBV28 with TRBJ1-2, with 8 nucleotides matching TRBD1. CDR1 and CDR2 (germline): MDHEN, SYDVKM. The CDR3 spans 14 residues. Losses at the gene ends were 7 bases for V and 10 bases for J; bases not matched to a gene: 14. The DNA of the CDR3 is TGTGCCAGCAACTTTGCTGGACAGGGTAGTGTCTACACCTTC. Translated: CASNFAGQGSVYTF.

This clone came up a few times. V is TRBV4-1 and J is TRBJ1-4; possible D gene TRBD1, 5 bases. The CDR3 loop spans 16 amino acids. Trimming pared 4 bases from V and 1 base from J, leaving 13 bases between. Per the germline V gene, CDR1 is MGHRA and CDR2 is YSYEKL. CDR3 bases: TGCGCCAGCAGCCGAGTATTCAGGGAAACTAATGAAAAACTGTTTTTT. This translates into CASSRVFRETNEKLFF.

The chain combines TRBV9 with TRBJ2-2, with 7 bases aligning to TRBD2. Trimming cost V 4 bases and J 5 bases; bases outside gene matches: 8. This CDR3 has 15 amino acids. The germline gives CDR1 SGDLS, CDR2 YYNGEE. The CDR3 loop reads CASSPRRGETGELFF. The DNA for the CDR3 is TGTGCCAGCAGCCCCCGCCGGGGGGAAACCGGGGAGCTGTTTTTT.

This chain uses TRBV28 with TRBJ1-2; D gene uncertain. CDR3 length: 12 amino acids. V was cut by 10 bases and J by 6 bases, with 15 bases left in between. Looked up from germline, CDR1 is MDHEN and CDR2 is SYDVKM. CDR3 region: CATSWQINGYTF. In DNA, the CDR3 is TGTGCCACGTCGTGGCAGATTAATGGCTACACCTTC.

V gene TRBV6-1 combines with J gene TRBJ2-5; D is uncertain. This CDR3 is 14 amino acids long. Germline CDR1 and CDR2: MNHNS and SASEGT. Between the trimmed V and J ends, which lost 6 bases and 2 bases, there was a span of 13 bases. CDR3 bases: TGTGCCAGCAGCATGGGCACACATCAAGAGACCCAGTACTTC. This encodes CASSMGTHQETQYF.

The chain employs TRBV2 and TRBJ1-1; D is possibly TRBD1 (6 bases). V dropped 6 bases and J dropped 1 base, with 9 bases sitting between them. This CDR3 has 13 amino acids. Germline CDR1 SNHLY, CDR2 FYNNEI. The DNA of the CDR3 is TGTGCCAGCAGGTACAGGGCGAACACTGAAGCTTTCTTT. It is translated as CASRYRANTEAFF.

This chain connects TRBV15 to TRBJ2-7, with no clear D. This CDR3 has 16 amino acids. Trimming removed 5 bases from V and 0 bases from J, with 17 bases in between. Germline CDR1 and CDR2: LNHNV and YYDKDF (reference sequence). The CDR3 DNA reads as TGTGCCACCAGCGACCGGCTGACCCAAACCTCCTACGAGCAGTACTTC. Protein: CATSDRLTQTSYEQYF.

The chain carries TRBV27 and TRBJ2-5; D unclear. The length of the CDR3 is 16 residues. From germline, CDR1 is MNHEY and CDR2 SMNVEV (reference sequence). V was shortened by 5 bases and J by 0 bases, with 16 bases between the two germline ends. This CDR3 reads CASSLNGPRYQETQYF. In nucleotides, the CDR3 is TGTGCCAGCAGTCTTAATGGCCCCCGTTACCAAGAGACCCAGTACTTC.

V usage is TRBV5-1 and J usage is TRBJ1-3; D is uncertain. Trimming cost V 2 bases and J 0 bases, with 9 bases left between them. Germline-derived CDR1 and CDR2 are SGHRS and YFSETQ. The CDR3 is 15 residues long. CDR3: CASSFAASSGNTIYF. The CDR3 bases are TGCGCCAGCAGCTTTGCGGCGAGCTCTGGAAACACCATATATTTT.

The gene calls are TRBV15 and TRBJ1-3; D ambiguous. CDR3 length equals 14 residues. Germline values: CDR1 LNHNV, CDR2 YYDKDF (reference sequence). With 5 bases removed from V and 3 bases from J, the gap between germline ends came to 11 bases. The CDR3 sequence is CATSVDPNGNTIYF. As DNA, the CDR3 is TGTGCCACCAGCGTTGACCCAAATGGAAACACCATATATTTT. The full variable domain, completed using reference TRBV15 and TRBJ1-3, is DAMVIQNPRYQVTQFGKPVTLSCSQTLNHNVMYWYQQKSSQAPKLLFHYYDKDFNNEADTPDNFQSRRPNTSFCFLDIRSPGLGDTAMYLCATSVDPNGNTIYFGEGSWLTVV.